This entry features one TCR beta chain sequence. V was pared by 2 bases and J by 6 bases, with 11 bases between. The germline CDR1 and CDR2 sequences are MNHNY and SVGAGI (reference sequence). The CDR3 sequence is 15 residues long. These data originate in a study of blood T cell repertoires in COVID-19. Whole-study context: Researchers got acute and convalescent COVID-19 samples from the United States, Italy and Spain. Sources were T cells, B-cell-depleted T cells, or PBMCs; the material itself was cDNA or gDNA.

Per the study methods: How many nucleated cells were present was estimated from reference gene primer amplification. The repertoire was sequenced with immunoSEQ multiplex PCR; TCRdb's copy has only in-frame clones and lacks some. V and J calls and clone size come straight from that table; D and trimming were deduced from the DNA. The sample yields about 160,000 clones, about three quarters seen once. The genes are TRBV6-6 and TRBJ1-6; perhaps TRBD1 as D (5 bases). The sequencing sample was made of peripheral blood. The source is a man aged 65 to 85 with acute or convalescent COVID-19. CDR3 sequence: CASSYIQGSNSPLHF. CDR3 bases: TGTGCCAGCAGTTACATCCAGGGCTCTAATTCACCCCTCCACTTT.